These T cell receptor beta chains were read from a single sample in a study of T-cell reconstitution after alpha-beta-depleted transplantation in children. From the PCR reads, TCRdb called clonotypes with MiXCR, one entry per CDR3 protein. The sample has 85,000 to 120,000 distinct CDR3 sequences; approximately 6% are singletons. The sequences come from PBMCs, mostly from graft donor cells, collected 60 days after TCRalphabeta/CD19-depleted stem cell transplant. The source of these receptors is a female patient aged 2 to 10 who had a stem cell transplant for Fanconi anemia, so the T cells may come from the graft donor. CDR3s include the opening cysteine and the closing phenylalanine or tryptophan. Each record gives: V gene, clone size, D gene, J gene, CDR3 length, CDR3 protein, CDR3 DNA. D genes are given only for firm matches. Some rows mark clone size as missing; the rest say once, few, many or name a class of expanded clone.

TRBV7-9	many	TRBD2	TRBJ2-1	17	CASSSSYSGREGGEQFF	TGTGCCAGCAGCTCCTCCTATAGCGGGAGGGAGGGGGGTGAGCAGTTCTTC
TRBV29-1	many	TRBD1	TRBJ2-7	13	CSVSPGQTYEQYF	TGCAGCGTTTCACCGGGACAGACCTACGAGCAGTACTTC
TRBV12-3/TRBV12-4	-	TRBD2	TRBJ2-4	17	CASSLAASGRVVNIQYF	TGTGCCAGCAGTTTAGCGGCTAGCGGGAGGGTAGTAAACATTCAGTACTTC
TRBV6-5	many	TRBD2	TRBJ2-1	15	CASSLLAGGTYEQFF	TGTGCCAGCAGTTTATTAGCGGGAGGGACGTATGAGCAGTTCTTC
TRBV2	many	-	TRBJ2-2	11	CASGGTGELFF	TGTGCCAGCGGGGGTACCGGGGAGCTGTTTTTT
TRBV7-9	many	TRBD2	TRBJ2-2	18	CASSLAATSGRAGGELFF	TGTGCCAGCAGCTTAGCAGCGACTAGCGGGAGAGCGGGCGGGGAGCTGTTTTTT
TRBV25-1	few	TRBD1	TRBJ2-2	17	CASSEAPGQGNTGELFF	TGTGCCAGCAGTGAGGCCCCGGGACAGGGGAACACCGGGGAGCTGTTTTTT
TRBV29-1	-	-	TRBJ2-7	13	CSVDVRGSYEQYF	TGCAGCGTTGATGTACGGGGTTCCTACGAGCAGTACTTC
TRBV6-2/TRBV6-3	many	-	TRBJ2-3	14	CASSYWDNTDTQYF	TGTGCCAGCAGCTACTGGGACAACACAGATACGCAGTATTTT
TRBV12-3/TRBV12-4	many	TRBD1	TRBJ2-6	19	CASSFFKGQGAAGANVLTF	TGTGCCAGCAGTTTCTTCAAGGGACAGGGGGCGGCCGGGGCCAACGTCCTGACTTTC
TRBV29-1	many	-	TRBJ2-3	12	CSVQRGTDTQYF	TGCAGCGTACAAAGGGGCACAGATACGCAGTATTTT
TRBV7-9	-	TRBD1	TRBJ1-1	15	CASSRGQGQGTEAFF	TGTGCCAGCAGCCGCGGACAGGGTCAAGGGACTGAAGCTTTCTTT
TRBV7-9	many	TRBD2	TRBJ2-1	15	CASSILAGAGVEQFF	TGTGCCAGCAGCATTCTAGCGGGGGCGGGGGTAGAGCAGTTCTTC
TRBV15	many	-	TRBJ2-7	16	CATSNLLQGAFYEQYF	TGTGCCACCAGCAACCTTCTACAAGGGGCGTTCTACGAGCAGTACTTC
TRBV28	many	-	TRBJ1-2	13	CASSLRGQLGYTF	TGTGCCAGCAGTTTAAGGGGACAATTGGGTTACACCTTC
TRBV15	-	TRBD2	TRBJ2-3	17	CATSDRTSGIYTDTQYF	TGTGCCACCAGCGACCGGACTAGCGGGATTTACACAGATACGCAGTATTTT
TRBV7-9	-	TRBD1	TRBJ1-3	18	CASSSPGTVNLDGNTIYF	TGTGCCAGCAGCTCTCCCGGGACAGTGAATCTGGATGGAAACACCATATATTTT
TRBV7-9	-	-	TRBJ2-6	16	CASSATLSSGANVLTF	TGTGCCAGCAGCGCCACCCTTAGCTCTGGGGCCAACGTCCTGACTTTC
TRBV7-2	-	-	TRBJ2-5	16	CASSLRRGLPQETQYF	TGTGCCAGCAGCTTACGGCGGGGGCTCCCCCAAGAGACCCAGTACTTC
TRBV30	-	TRBD2	TRBJ2-3	14	CAWSVRTSGSLQYF	TGTGCCTGGAGTGTAAGGACTAGCGGGAGTTTGCAGTATTTT
TRBV5-1	many	TRBD2	TRBJ2-1	13	CASSLAPSGRAAF	TGCGCCAGCAGCTTGGCCCCTAGCGGGAGAGCCGCTTTC
TRBV18	many	-	TRBJ2-5	15	CASSPNLTPGETQYF	TGTGCCAGCTCACCCAACTTGACCCCAGGAGAGACCCAGTACTTC
TRBV6-5	few	-	TRBJ1-2	15	CASSYNAGAGYGYTF	TGTGCCAGCAGTTACAACGCAGGGGCGGGCTATGGCTACACCTTC
TRBV5-1	many	-	TRBJ2-2	14	CASSLAVGTGELFF	TGCGCCAGCAGCTTGGCCGTCGGGACCGGGGAGCTGTTTTTT
TRBV12-3/TRBV12-4	medium-sized	-	TRBJ1-3	13	CASSLSVANTIYF	TGTGCCAGCAGTTTAAGCGTGGCGAACACCATATATTTT
TRBV7-8	many	-	TRBJ2-1	16	CASSLAYSGTNNEQFF	TGTGCCAGCAGCTTAGCGTATAGCGGAACAAACAATGAGCAGTTCTTC
TRBV29-1	many	-	TRBJ1-5	14	CSALDYGSNQPQHF	TGCAGCGCCCTGGACTATGGGAGCAATCAGCCCCAGCATTTT
TRBV5-1	few	-	TRBJ2-1	12	CASISYYNEQFF	TGCGCCAGCATTAGCTATTACAATGAGCAGTTCTTC
TRBV5-1	many	-	TRBJ2-6	15	CASSELTSGANVLTF	TGCGCCAGCAGCGAACTGACCTCTGGGGCCAACGTCCTGACTTTC
TRBV11-2	-	-	TRBJ1-4	16	CASSPALPRGNEKLFF	TGTGCCAGCAGCCCCGCTCTCCCCCGGGGTAATGAAAAACTGTTTTTT
TRBV5-1	-	TRBD1	TRBJ1-2	13	CASSLGTGTGYTF	TGCGCCAGCAGCTTGGGGACAGGGACTGGCTACACCTTC
TRBV20-1	many	-	TRBJ2-3	11	CSAPRADTQYF	TGCAGTGCCCCGAGAGCAGATACGCAGTATTTT
TRBV12-3/TRBV12-4	many	TRBD1	TRBJ2-7	14	CASSLRQGINEQYF	TGTGCCAGCAGCTTGAGACAGGGCATCAACGAGCAGTACTTC
TRBV2	many	-	TRBJ2-2	15	CASILRDQDTGELFF	TGTGCCAGCATACTTCGGGACCAGGACACCGGGGAGCTGTTTTTT
TRBV10-3	many	TRBD2	TRBJ2-5	15	CAISPTSGVKETQYF	TGTGCCATCAGTCCGACTAGCGGAGTAAAAGAGACCCAGTACTTC
TRBV4-2	many	TRBD1	TRBJ1-5	17	CASSQWTGLNSNQPQHF	TGTGCCAGCAGCCAATGGACAGGGCTCAATAGCAATCAGCCCCAGCATTTT
TRBV4-1	-	-	TRBJ1-6	13	CASSRGRDSPLHF	TGCGCCAGCAGCCGCGGGAGGGATTCACCCCTCCACTTT
TRBV20-1	many	-	TRBJ2-5	13	CSATASGKETQYF	TGCAGTGCCACAGCTTCGGGGAAAGAGACCCAGTACTTC
TRBV10-2	many	-	TRBJ1-5	14	CASSWSGGNQPQHF	TGCGCCAGCAGTTGGTCCGGGGGCAATCAGCCCCAGCATTTT
TRBV5-6	-	-	TRBJ1-1	14	CASSLFRHNTEAFF	TGTGCCAGCAGCTTGTTTCGACATAACACTGAAGCTTTCTTT
TRBV5-1	-	-	TRBJ1-1	15	CASSLDLGANTEAFF	TGCGCCAGCAGCTTGGATCTGGGGGCAAACACTGAAGCTTTCTTT
TRBV12-3/TRBV12-4	many	-	TRBJ1-5	15	CASSTTRMGNQPQHF	TGTGCCAGCAGTACCACACGGATGGGCAATCAGCCCCAGCATTTT
TRBV2	many	-	TRBJ2-7	13	CASKGSSQGEQYF	TGTGCCAGCAAGGGGAGCTCCCAGGGCGAGCAGTACTTC
TRBV28	many	TRBD2	TRBJ2-3	16	CASSLILAGGTDTQYF	TGTGCCAGCAGTCTAATCCTAGCGGGAGGCACAGATACGCAGTATTTT
TRBV5-7	-	TRBD2	TRBJ2-3	17	CASSFLAGARDTDTQYF	TGTGCCAGCAGCTTTCTAGCGGGAGCTCGGGACACAGATACGCAGTATTTT